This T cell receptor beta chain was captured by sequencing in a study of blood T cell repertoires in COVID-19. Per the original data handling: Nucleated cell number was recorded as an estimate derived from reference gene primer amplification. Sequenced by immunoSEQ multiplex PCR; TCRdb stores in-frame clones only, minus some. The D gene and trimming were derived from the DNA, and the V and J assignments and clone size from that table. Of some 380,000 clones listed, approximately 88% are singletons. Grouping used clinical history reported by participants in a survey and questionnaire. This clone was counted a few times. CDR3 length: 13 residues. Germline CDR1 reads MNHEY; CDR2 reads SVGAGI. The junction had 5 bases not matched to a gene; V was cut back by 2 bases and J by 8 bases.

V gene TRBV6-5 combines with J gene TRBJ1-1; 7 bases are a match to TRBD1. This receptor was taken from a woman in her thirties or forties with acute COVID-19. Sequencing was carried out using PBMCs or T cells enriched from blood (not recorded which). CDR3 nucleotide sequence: TGTGCCAGCAGTTACCGCTCGGACAGGGAAGCTTTCTTT. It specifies CASSYRSDREAFF.